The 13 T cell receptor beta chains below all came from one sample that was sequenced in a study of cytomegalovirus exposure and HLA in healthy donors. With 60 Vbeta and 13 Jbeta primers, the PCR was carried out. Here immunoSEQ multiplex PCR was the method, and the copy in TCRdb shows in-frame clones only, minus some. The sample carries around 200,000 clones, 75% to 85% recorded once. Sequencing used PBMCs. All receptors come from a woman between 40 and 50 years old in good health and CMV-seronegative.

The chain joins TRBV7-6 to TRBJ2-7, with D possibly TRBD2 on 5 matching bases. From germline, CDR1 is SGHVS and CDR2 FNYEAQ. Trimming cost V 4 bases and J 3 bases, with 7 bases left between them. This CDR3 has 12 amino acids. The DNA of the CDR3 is TGTGCCAGCAGCTCGAGGGACTACGAGCAGTACTTC. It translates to CASSSRDYEQYF.

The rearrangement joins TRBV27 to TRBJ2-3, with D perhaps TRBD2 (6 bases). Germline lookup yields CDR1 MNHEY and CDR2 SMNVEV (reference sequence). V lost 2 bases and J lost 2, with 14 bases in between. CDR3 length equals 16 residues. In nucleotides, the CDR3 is TGTGCCAGCAGTTTAGGGTTAGCGGATCCCACAGATACGCAGTATTTT. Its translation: CASSLGLADPTDTQYF.

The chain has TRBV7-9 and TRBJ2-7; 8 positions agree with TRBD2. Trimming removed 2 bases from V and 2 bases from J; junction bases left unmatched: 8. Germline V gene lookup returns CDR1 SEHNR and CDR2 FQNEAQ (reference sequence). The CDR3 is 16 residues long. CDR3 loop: CASSLSGGDSPYEQYF. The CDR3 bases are TGTGCCAGCAGCTTAAGCGGGGGCGACTCCCCCTACGAGCAGTACTTC.

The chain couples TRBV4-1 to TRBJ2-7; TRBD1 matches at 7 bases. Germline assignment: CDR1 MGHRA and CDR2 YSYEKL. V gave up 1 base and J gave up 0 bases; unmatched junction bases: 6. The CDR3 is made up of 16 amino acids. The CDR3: CASSQVLQGLSYEQYF. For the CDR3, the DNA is TGCGCCAGCAGCCAAGTGTTACAGGGGCTCTCCTACGAGCAGTACTTC.

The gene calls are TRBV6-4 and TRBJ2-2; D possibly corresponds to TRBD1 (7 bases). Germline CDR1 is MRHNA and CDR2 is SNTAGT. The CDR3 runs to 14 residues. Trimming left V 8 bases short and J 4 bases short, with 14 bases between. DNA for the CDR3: TGTGCCAGCGCGGTGGAGGGGGCCACCGGGGAGCTGTTTTTT. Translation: CASAVEGATGELFF.

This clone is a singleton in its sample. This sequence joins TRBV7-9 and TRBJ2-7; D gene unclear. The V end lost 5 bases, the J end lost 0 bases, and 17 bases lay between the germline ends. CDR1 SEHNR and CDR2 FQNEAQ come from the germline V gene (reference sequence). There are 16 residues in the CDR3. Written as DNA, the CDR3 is TGTGCCAGCAGCCGGGTCGACGGTGTTTTCTCCTACGAGCAGTACTTC. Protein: CASSRVDGVFSYEQYF.

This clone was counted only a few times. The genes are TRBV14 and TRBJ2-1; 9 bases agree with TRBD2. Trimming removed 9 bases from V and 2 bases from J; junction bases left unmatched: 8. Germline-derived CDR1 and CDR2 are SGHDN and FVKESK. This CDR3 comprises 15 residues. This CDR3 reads CASQTSGATYNEQFF. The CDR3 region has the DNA TGTGCCAGTCAGACTAGCGGAGCTACCTACAATGAGCAGTTCTTC.

The CDR3 DNA sequence: TGTGCCAGCTCACCCCCTAGCGGGAGTTTGGAGACCCAGTACTTC. Translated, it gives CASSPPSGSLETQYF. This rearrangement joins TRBV18 to TRBJ2-5; TRBD2 agrees at 10 bases. Trimming cost V 3 bases and J 5 bases; bases outside gene matches: 6. The CDR3 is 15 residues long. The germline gives CDR1 KGHSH, CDR2 LQKENI.

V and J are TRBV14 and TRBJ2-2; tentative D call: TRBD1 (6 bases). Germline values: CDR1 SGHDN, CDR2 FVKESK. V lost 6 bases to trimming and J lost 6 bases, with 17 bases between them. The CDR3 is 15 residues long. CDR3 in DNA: TGTGCCAGCAGTCGGGCTACAGGGAATGCCGGGGAGCTGTTTTTT. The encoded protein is CASSRATGNAGELFF.

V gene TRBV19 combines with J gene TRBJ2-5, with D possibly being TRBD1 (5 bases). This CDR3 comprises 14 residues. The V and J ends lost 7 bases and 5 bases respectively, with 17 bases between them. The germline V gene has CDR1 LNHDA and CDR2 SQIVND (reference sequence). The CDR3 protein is CASTNNRGAETQYF. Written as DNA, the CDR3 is TGTGCCAGTACCAACAATAGGGGCGCGGAGACCCAGTACTTC.

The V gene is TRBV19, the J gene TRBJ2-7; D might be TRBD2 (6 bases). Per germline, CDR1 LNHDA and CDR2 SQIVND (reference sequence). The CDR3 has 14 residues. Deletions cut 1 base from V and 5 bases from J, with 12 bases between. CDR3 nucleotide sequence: TGTGCCAGTAGTATAGCCGGACTAACGGACGAGCAGTACTTC. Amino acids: CASSIAGLTDEQYF.

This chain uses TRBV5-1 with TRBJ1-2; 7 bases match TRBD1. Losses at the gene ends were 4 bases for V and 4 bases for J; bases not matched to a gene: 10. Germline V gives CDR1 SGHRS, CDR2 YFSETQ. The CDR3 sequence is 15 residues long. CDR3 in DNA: TGCGCCAGCAGCCGATTGGACAGGAGTGTCTATGGCTACACCTTC. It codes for CASSRLDRSVYGYTF.

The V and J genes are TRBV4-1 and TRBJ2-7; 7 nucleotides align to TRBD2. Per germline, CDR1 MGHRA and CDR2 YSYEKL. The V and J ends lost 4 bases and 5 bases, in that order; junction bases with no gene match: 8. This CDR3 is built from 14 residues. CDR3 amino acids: CASSRGGSVHEQYF. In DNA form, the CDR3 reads TGCGCCAGCAGCCGGGGCGGGAGTGTCCACGAGCAGTACTTC.